This T cell receptor (beta chain) was sequenced in a study of T cell responses to AZD1222 COVID-19 vaccine. V was clipped by 3 bases and J by 0 bases, with 11 bases between them. This CDR3 contains 15 residues. The V gene's germline CDR1 is SGHRS and CDR2 YFSETQ. General observations from the study: The breadth and depth of Spike-specific TCRs increased once two AZD1222 doses had been given. Across the whole spike, CD4 TCRs peaked at regions 160-218 and 743-854. Reports indicate that nearly half of spike-specific TCRs are directed at unmutated variant regions.

The repertoire was sequenced with immunoSEQ multiplex PCR; TCRdb's copy has only in-frame clones and lacks some. This table holds roughly 50,000 clones, 60% to 85% found once. This clone was detected only a few times. Its antigen is as yet unknown. The chain has TRBV5-1 and TRBJ2-3; D might be TRBD2 (5 bases). The specimen was peripheral blood, collected on day 0 of AZD1222 vaccination. The TCR originated in an adult in good health. Written as DNA, the CDR3 is TGCGCCAGCAGCTCGGGGTTGGGGAGCACAGATACGCAGTATTTT. It yields the protein CASSSGLGSTDTQYF.